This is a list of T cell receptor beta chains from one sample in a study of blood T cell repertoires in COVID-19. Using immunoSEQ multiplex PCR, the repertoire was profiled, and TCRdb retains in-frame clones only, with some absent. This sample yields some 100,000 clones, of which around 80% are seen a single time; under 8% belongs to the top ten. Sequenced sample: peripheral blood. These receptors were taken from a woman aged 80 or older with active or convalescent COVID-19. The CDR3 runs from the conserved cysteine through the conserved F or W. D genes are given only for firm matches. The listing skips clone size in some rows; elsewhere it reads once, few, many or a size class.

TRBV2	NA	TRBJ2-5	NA	TGTGCCAGCAGTGAAGCGCTGGGAGGGGGACAAGAGACCCAGTACTTC	CASSEALGGGQETQYF
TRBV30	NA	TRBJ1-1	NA	TGTGCCTGGATTCCTGTTCGACAGAAAGTCATGAACACTGAAGCTTTCTTT	CAWIPVRQKVMNTEAFF
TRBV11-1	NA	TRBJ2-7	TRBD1	TGTGCCAGCAGAAACAGGGGGCTCGGGGGCGAGCAGTACTTC	CASRNRGLGGEQYF
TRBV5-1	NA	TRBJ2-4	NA	TGCGCCAGCAGCCTCAGTAGCGGAATGAACATTCAGTACTTC	CASSLSSGMNIQYF
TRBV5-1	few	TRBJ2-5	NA	TGCGCCAGCAGTGAGCAGGGACAACAAGAGACCCAGTACTTC	CASSEQGQQETQYF
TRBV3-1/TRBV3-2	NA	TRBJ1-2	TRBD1	TGTGCCAGCACCCCGGGACAGGGTGGTAACTATGGCTACACCTTC	CASTPGQGGNYGYTF
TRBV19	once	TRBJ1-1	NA	TGTGCCAGTAGTAAAAGACGGGACACTGAAGCTTTCTTT	CASSKRRDTEAFF
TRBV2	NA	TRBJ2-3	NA	TGTGCCAGCCTCTGGACAGTTAGCACAGATACGCAGTATTTT	CASLWTVSTDTQYF
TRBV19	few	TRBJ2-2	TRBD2	TGTGCCAGTAGTCGACTAGCGGGTAACACCGGGGAGCTGTTTTTT	CASSRLAGNTGELFF
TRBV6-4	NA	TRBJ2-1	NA	TGTGCCAGCAGTACTCGTGACGGGAATGAGCAGTTCTTC	CASSTRDGNEQFF
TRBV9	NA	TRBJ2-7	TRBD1	TGTGCCAGCAGCGTAGATCCCGAAACAGGGGGCACCTACGAGCAGTACTTC	CASSVDPETGGTYEQYF
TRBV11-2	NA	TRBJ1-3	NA	TGTGCCAGCAGTCTTAGAGAGCGCAACACCATATATTTT	CASSLRERNTIYF
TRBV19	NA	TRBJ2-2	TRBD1	TGTGCCATCCGGGACAGGGGGCGGACCGGGGAGCTGTTTTTT	CAIRDRGRTGELFF
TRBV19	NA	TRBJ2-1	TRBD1	TGTGCCAGTAATCCCCGGGACAGACAAAACAATGAGCAGTTCTTC	CASNPRDRQNNEQFF
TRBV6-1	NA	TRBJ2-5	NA	TGTGCCAGCAGTGAAGGAGGGGGTCTAGAGACCCAGTACTTC	CASSEGGGLETQYF
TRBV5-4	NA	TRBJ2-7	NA	TGTGCCAGCAGCTTGGAGGACAACTACGAGCAGTACTTC	CASSLEDNYEQYF
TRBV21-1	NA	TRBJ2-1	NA	TGTGCCAGCGGTACAGGGGAGCGGGATGAGCAGTTCTTC	CASGTGERDEQFF
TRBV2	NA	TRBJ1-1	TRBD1	TGTGCCAGCATTATGACAGGGGGCATCACTGAAGCTTTCTTT	CASIMTGGITEAFF
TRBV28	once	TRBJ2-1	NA	TGTGCCAGCAGTTTAGTCTCGGAGCAGTTCTTC	CASSLVSEQFF
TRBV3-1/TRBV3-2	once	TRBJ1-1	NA	TGTGCCAGCAGCCAAGGGTCAGGCGCGGGATCCACTGAAGCTTTCTTT	CASSQGSGAGSTEAFF
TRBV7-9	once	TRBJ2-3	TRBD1	TGTGCCAGCAGCCGGGGGACAGGGGGGACAGATACGCAGTATTTT	CASSRGTGGTDTQYF
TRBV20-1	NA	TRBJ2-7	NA	TGCAGTGCTCGGGCAGGGCACGAGCAGTACTTC	CSARAGHEQYF
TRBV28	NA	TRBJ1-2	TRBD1	TGTGCCAGCAGTCCTCCGGGACAGGGACTCTATGGCTACACCTTC	CASSPPGQGLYGYTF
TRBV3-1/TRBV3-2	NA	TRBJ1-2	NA	TGTGCCAGCAGCCAAGTAACGGGGGGTGGCTACACCTTC	CASSQVTGGGYTF
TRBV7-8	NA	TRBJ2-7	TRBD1	TGTGCCAGCAGCTTATGGGGACAGGGTTCCTACGAGCAGTACTTC	CASSLWGQGSYEQYF
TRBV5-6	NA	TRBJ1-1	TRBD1	TGTGCCAGCAGCCGACAGGGGCCTAGAGGGAACACTGAAGCTTTCTTT	CASSRQGPRGNTEAFF
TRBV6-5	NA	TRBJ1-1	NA	TGTGCCAGCCCGTCTAACACTGAAGCTTTCTTT	CASPSNTEAFF
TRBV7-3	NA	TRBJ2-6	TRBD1	TGTGCCAGCAGCTCGGGACAGGGAAGGGTCGGCAACGTCCTGACTTTC	CASSSGQGRVGNVLTF
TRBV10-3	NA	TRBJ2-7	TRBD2	TGTGCCATCAGTGTAACCGCCGGGGGGGACGAGCAGTACTTC	CAISVTAGGDEQYF
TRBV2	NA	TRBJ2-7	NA	TGTGCCAGCAGGGAACAGGGTTTCGAGCAGTACTTC	CASREQGFEQYF
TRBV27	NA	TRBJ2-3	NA	TGTGCCAGCAGTTCGGCGCTGACTAGCACAGATACGCAGTATTTT	CASSSALTSTDTQYF
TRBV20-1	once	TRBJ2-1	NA	TGCAGTGCAGCCGGGGTCCGGGAGCAGTTCTTC	CSAAGVREQFF
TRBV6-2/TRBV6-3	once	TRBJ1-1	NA	TGTGCCAGCAGCCTCCCCTACACTGAAGCTTTCTTT	CASSLPYTEAFF
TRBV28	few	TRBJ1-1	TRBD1	TGTGCCAGCAGTTTAGCCGACAGGGGAACTGAAGCTTTCTTT	CASSLADRGTEAFF
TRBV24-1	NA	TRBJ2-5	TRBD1	TGTGCCACCAGTGATTACCAGGGGGCGTATCGAGAGACCCAGTACTTC	CATSDYQGAYRETQYF
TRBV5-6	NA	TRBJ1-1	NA	TGTGCCAGCAGCTTGGCCACCGGGGTGACGCACATTATGAACACTGAAGCTTTCTTT	CASSLATGVTHIMNTEAFF
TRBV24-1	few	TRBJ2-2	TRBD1	TGTGCCACCAGTGACAGGGGGCCCGGGGAGCTGTTTTTT	CATSDRGPGELFF
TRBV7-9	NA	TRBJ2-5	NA	TGTGCCAGCAGCTTAGAGGACAGTCACCAAGAGACCCAGTACTTC	CASSLEDSHQETQYF
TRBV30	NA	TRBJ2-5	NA	TGTGCCTGGAGTGTGCGGGTCCGAGAGACCCAGTACTTC	CAWSVRVRETQYF
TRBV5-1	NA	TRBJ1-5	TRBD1	TGCGCCAGCAGCTCAACAGGGGACTTTCATCAGCCCCAGCATTTT	CASSSTGDFHQPQHF
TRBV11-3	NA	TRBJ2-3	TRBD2	TGTGCCAGCAGCGAGACTAGCGGGAGGGCGAGTGCAGATACGCAGTATTTT	CASSETSGRASADTQYF
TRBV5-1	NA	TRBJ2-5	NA	TGCGCCAGCAGCCTAGTGGCTCAAGAGACCCAGTACTTC	CASSLVAQETQYF